This T cell receptor beta chain came from a study of T cells in Graves' hyperthyroidism and ophthalmopathy. In this sample, this clonotype turned up many times. Trimming shortened V by 5 bases and J by 0 bases, and 23 bases separated the two germline ends. CDR1 is SGHAT, CDR2 FQNNGV, per germline. The CDR3 is made up of 20 amino acids. Amplified TCR beta CDR3 regions derived from RNA transcripts. HTBI primers were the set used in a first-round RT-PCR of the TCR CDR3. TCRdb re-derived calls from the multiplex PCR reads in MiXCR, one entry per CDR3 protein. The data contain around 250,000 distinct CDR3 sequences, about 14% of them seen just once; the ten biggest clones take up about an eighth.

This chain connects TRBV11-2 to TRBJ2-6; possibly TRBD1 for D (5 bases). Sequenced input: blood. This clonotype was sampled from a middle-aged woman with Graves' hyperthyroidism that later progressed to Graves' ophthalmopathy. In DNA form, the CDR3 reads TGTGCCAGCAGCGTGGCACTGGTAACAGGCCTATCCTCTGGGGCCAACGTCCTGACTTTC. Its translation is CASSVALVTGLSSGANVLTF.